The clone carrying this TCR beta chain was counted a single time. The source of the sample is a study of blood T cell repertoires in COVID-19. Study-level background: Collection of acute and convalescent COVID-19 samples took place in the United States, Italy and Spain. T cells, B-cell-depleted T cells, or PBMCs supplied cDNA or gDNA.

Authors' methods: Reference gene primer amplification gave estimated nucleated cell counts. Method: immunoSEQ multiplex PCR; TCRdb's copy keeps in-frame clones and lacks some. V and J calls and clone size come straight from that table; D and trimming were deduced from the DNA. The top ten hold approximately 10% of the sample, which has approximately 270,000 clones, 80% to 90% seen once. The source material was peripheral blood. The clonotype comes from a woman aged 70-85 years with acute or convalescent COVID-19.

The chain's CDR3 is CASSERNRGAYEQYF. The DNA for the CDR3 is TGTGCCAGCAGTGAGAGGAACAGGGGGGCCTACGAGCAGTACTTC. J is TRBJ2-7 and V is TRBV2, with TRBD1 matching over 8 bases. The CDR3 spans 15 residues. Trimming cost V 3 bases and J 2 bases; bases outside gene matches: 6. Looked up from germline, CDR1 is SNHLY and CDR2 is FYNNEI.